This T cell receptor beta chain was documented in a study of OX40 agonist ivuxolimab in advanced cancers. Study at large: Three patients, one with hepatocellular carcinoma and two with cutaneous melanoma, responded partially.

The V gene's germline CDR1 is SQVTM and CDR2 ANQGSEA. V lost 8 bases to trimming and J lost 4 bases, with 12 bases between them. The CDR3 is 11 amino acids. Broader study findings: CD4+ and CD8+ blood T cells expanded clonally by week 6 at 0.1 to 3.0 mg/kg. Low normalized T-cell clonal expansion also characterized some of the nonresponders. The average count of expanded clones was higher among CD8+ T cells than among CD4+.

Sequencing was performed with immunoSEQ multiplex PCR; in TCRdb, only in-frame clones are kept and a portion is missing. Of approximately 84,000 clones detected, around 90% appear once; the ten largest clones hold around 0.18%. Remarks on this clone: Its target is not known.

The V and J genes are TRBV29-1 and TRBJ2-7; D perhaps matches TRBD2 (5 bases). The sample was CD4+ or CD8+ T cells sorted from blood, taken in a trial of the OX40 agonist ivuxolimab. This sequence was found in an adult with an advanced solid tumor such as melanoma, head and neck, liver or kidney cancer. The CDR3 DNA reads TGCAGCTACTCCTCGGGGTACGAGCAGTACTTC. It encodes CSYSSGYEQYF.